This T cell receptor (delta chain) is from a study of γδ T cells in repeated Plasmodium falciparum infection. Study in general: The natural-infection arm compared Malian children under seasonal malaria with matched Australian children.

TCRdb reapplied CATT to the multiplex PCR reads. The data show under 50,000 delta-chain clones, with roughly 1.5% seen just once and 8.6% held by the top ten. Germline V gene data show CDR1 as TSWWSYY and CDR2 as QGS. This CDR3 spans 19 amino acids. Flow sorting of PBMC yielded separate Vgamma9/Vdelta2+ and Vdelta2-negative gammadelta T cell populations for bulk repertoire analysis. With respect to this clone: TCRdb's listed protein matches a much larger clone and diverges from this DNA's translation at residue 7, likely through a read error; the protein shown comes from the DNA.

The rearrangement links TRDV1 to TRDJ1; 10 nucleotides agree with TRDD3. The sequencing sample was made of gamma-delta T cells from blood. The TCR originated in a pool of human donors (malaria-infected and uninfected, not separated). The CDR3 loop is CALGELQTKWGIQADKLIF. CDR3 DNA sequence: TGCGCTCTTGGGGAACTTCAAACGAAGTGGGGGATACAGGCCGATAAACTCATCTTT.